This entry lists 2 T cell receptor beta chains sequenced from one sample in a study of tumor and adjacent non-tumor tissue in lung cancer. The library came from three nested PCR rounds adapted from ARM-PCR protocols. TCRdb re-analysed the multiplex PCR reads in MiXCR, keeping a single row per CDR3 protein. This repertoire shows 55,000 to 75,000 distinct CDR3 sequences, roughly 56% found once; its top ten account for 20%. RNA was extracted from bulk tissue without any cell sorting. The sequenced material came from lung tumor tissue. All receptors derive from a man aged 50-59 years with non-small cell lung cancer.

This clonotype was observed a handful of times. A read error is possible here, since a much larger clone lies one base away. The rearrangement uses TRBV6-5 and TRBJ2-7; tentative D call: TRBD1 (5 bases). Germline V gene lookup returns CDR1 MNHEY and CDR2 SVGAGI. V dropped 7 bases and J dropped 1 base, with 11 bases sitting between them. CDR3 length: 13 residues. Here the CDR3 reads CASISPGSYEQYF. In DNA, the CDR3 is TGTGCCAGCATCTCGCCAGGGTCCTACGAGCAGTACTTC.

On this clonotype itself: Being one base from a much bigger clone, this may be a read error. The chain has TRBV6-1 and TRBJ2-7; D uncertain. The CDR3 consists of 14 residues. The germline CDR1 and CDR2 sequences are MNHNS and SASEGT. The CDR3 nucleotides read TGTGCCAGCAGTGAATTTGTATCGGAGAGGATTCAGTGCTTC. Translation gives CASSEFVSERIQCF.